The text below deals with one TCR beta chain. The antigen this receptor binds is unknown. Base qualities are not provided; no much larger clone lies one nucleotide away. TCRbeta CDR3 regions were amplified from genomic DNA using the immunoSEQ Assay, a bias-controlled multiplex PCR. The paper's data handling went like this. Nucleated cell counts per sample were estimated from amplification of reference gene primers within the assay. To quantify the absolute abundance of each unique TCRbeta CDR3 rearrangement, sequence reads were collapsed and filtered. For each sample, productive Simpson clonality was calculated as the square root of Simpson's diversity index over productive rearrangements. In TCRdb, the immuneACCESS table is reduced to in-frame sequences with V and J assigned. These tables do not hold every clone; where another copy was compared, an unresolved V gene accounts for under half, and the others remain unexplained. V, J and clone size are those of that table, while D and trimming were read from the DNA. In all, the sample holds around 300,000 clones, and around 87% of those were seen once. The ten largest clonotypes hold around 4.4% of the sample.

The source of the sample is a study of blood T cell repertoires in COVID-19 (dated by TCRdb to 2020 to 2021). In the study overall: The collaborator samples originated in the United States, Italy and Spain and spanned the acute and convalescent phases of COVID-19. The material from the prospective study consisted of cDNA or gDNA derived from T cells, B-cell-depleted T cells, or PBMCs. Deeply sampled blood TCRbeta repertoires from subjects exposed to, actively infected with, or recovered from COVID-19 were included in the dataset. The repertoires were released in a freely available public database meant as a resource for research on the immune response to SARS-CoV-2. The samples were drawn from two sources: the first 160 participants of the ongoing ImmuneRACE study, and fewer than 1,500 subjects contributed by 6 global collaborators. The sample metadata nearly always contained a de-identified subject ID, COVID-19 status, age in years and sex. Where available, HLA class I and class II types were taken from metadata supplied by the sample provider and were not determined by assay-based typing.

Participants in the prospective study were aged roughly 18 to 100 years, lived in about two dozen United States geographic areas, and enrolled through a virtual design. In the prospective study, cohorts were assigned on the basis of participant-reported clinical history obtained from a screening survey and a study questionnaire. Each participant in the prospective study had whole blood, serum and a nasopharyngeal or oropharyngeal swab collected by mobile phlebotomists. Over a roughly 2-month period, participants in the prospective study had the option of providing additional blood draws and questionnaires. Before DNA extraction, prospective study blood samples were shipped either frozen or at room temperature. What the study reported, not specific to this receptor: How much clinical and demographic metadata was included differed by source and by participant, and the metadata was provided uncurated.

Compared with germline, V lacks 5 bases and J lacks 7 bases; bases without a gene match: 4. CDR1 and CDR2 are read off the germline V gene as ENHRY and SYGVKD. CDR3 length: 13 amino acids, cysteine to phenylalanine. Left in the record is the CDR3 DNA by itself, 39 bases read in frame from the first base. The chain was built from TRBV10-3 and TRBJ1-1, and 10 junction bases match TRBD1. The sequence came from a woman under 30 with acute COVID-19. The sequenced sample consisted of PBMCs or T cells enriched from blood (not recorded which). The DNA is TGTGCCATCAGTCGACAGGGGGCAGGTGAAGCTTTCTTT. Its coded protein is CAISRQGAGEAFF.